The T cell receptor (beta chain) described here comes from a study of cytomegalovirus exposure and HLA in healthy donors (TCRdb year 2017). Regarding the study in general: In an earlier analysis of under 750 of the donors, about 260 Gb of sequence data and 100 million or so unique TCR beta sequences from approximately 180 million T cells were reported. Donor age, sex, ethnicity and CMV serostatus were compiled alongside the repertoire data. In an earlier analysis of a few hundred of the donors, high-throughput TCR beta sequencing was used to judge whether each TCR beta V gene segment behaved as functional or pseudogenic. HLA typing included class I and class II loci at four-digit resolution. The study combined high-throughput TCR immunosequencing, statistical association of individual TCRs with disease status, and machine learning to predict cytomegalovirus infection status. Four to six DR-DQ haplotypes were handled as single units for association and clustering, since linkage in the cohort was strong. Every repertoire in the discovery cohort had been generated on one and the same sequencing platform. A separate validation cohort of over 95 different subjects was used in addition to the approximately 700-subject first cohort. The T cell repertoires of several hundred subjects were profiled by immunosequencing and related to cytomegalovirus serostatus. In the later analysis, no new phenotypic data were used to find candidate immune exposures; instead, reliance was placed on TCR beta sequences and their occurrence across donors. The aim of the study was to test whether cataloging public T cell receptors could identify signatures of past pathogen exposure. The number of typed donors differed by locus: about 620-630 for A, B, C, DRB1 and DQB1; some 500 for DQA1; some 590 for DPA1; and 400 to 480 for DPB1. A later genetic analysis used genome-wide SNP genotypes for about 60% of the 666 donors, treating that subset as a discovery cohort. Of the approximately 400 genotyped donors, around 81% fell in the genetic ancestry cluster associated with self-reported Caucasian donors. Approximately 300 gigabases of sequencing data and approximately 91 million unique TCR sequences made up an early release that covered nearly 650 HLA-typed donors. Among 300 to 500 genotyped donors of the cohort, an average of approximately 240,000 unique TCR beta nucleotide sequences was sequenced per donor, of which about 18% were non-productive. A later analysis re-analyzed previously published TCR beta repertoires from roughly 630 donors and added high-resolution HLA genotyping to study TCR occurrence patterns.

In total, 600 or so healthy bone marrow donors made up the cohort. At the time of sampling, all cohort members were nominally healthy, though unrecorded immune exposures were likely present. The donor was CMV seropositive and belonged to the group of 250 to 350 seropositive cohort members. Each donor provided a peripheral blood sample, and peripheral blood mononuclear cells were used for TCR beta sequencing. Genomic DNA extraction from the blood cell samples was performed with the Qiagen DNeasy Blood Extraction Kit. About this clone itself: This receptor's antigen is unknown. One base away there is no much larger clone; base qualities are not given.

V loses 5 bases at its end and J loses 4 bases; junction bases beyond the gene matches: 4. The CDR3 covers 15 residues, taking in both the cysteine and the phenylalanine. Only the CDR3 portion is preserved as DNA: 45 bases, with reading frame beginning at the first base. Taken from the germline V gene (reference sequence), the CDR1 and CDR2 loops are SEHNR and FQNEAQ. Summary of the overall study and its limitations: CMV serostatus was the only immune exposure information available for the cohort. In a later analysis, most CMV-associated TCR beta chains were found to appear HLA-restricted, with HLA associations seemingly driven largely by CMV exposure. A further reported finding was that TCR beta sequences accurately predicted the HLA-A and HLA-B alleles for most subjects in the first cohort. A cluster of highly shared sequence variants was judged likely to be a technical artifact of the sequencing pipeline. In vitro tests confirmed that a few of the cytomegalovirus-associated TCR beta chains recognize cytomegalovirus antigens. Cytomegalovirus status was reported to be diagnosed by the classifier with high specificity and sensitivity in both the original and validation cohorts. Most TCR sequences were seen in very few donors, while some public TCRs were found in many individuals. Several of the top co-occurrence clusters appeared to be linked to parvovirus B19, influenza, CMV and Epstein-Barr virus, according to a later analysis. V-gene and J-gene trimming of TCR beta chains was associated with a missense DCLRE1C variant in a later genetic analysis, and the association was replicated in an independent cohort. In a later analysis, the rate of TCR association differed among HLA loci, with DRB1 alleles having the most associated TCRs and HLA-C alleles having the fewest. In a later analysis, HLA-associated TCR beta chains were found to be more clonally expanded and to have lower generation probabilities than equally common non-associated chains. Strong co-occurrence of HLA alleles, especially DR and DQ, made assigning TCR associations to individual alleles difficult. Roughly uniform sequencing depth across donors was assumed in presence/absence analyses, although this assumption may not hold. HLA typing was unavailable for some donors at each locus, so association tests used only the typed subset. Approximately 18 rarely observed V segments, including chromosome 9 orphons, were excluded from the earlier analysis of several hundred of the donors because counts were too low. A later analysis associated about 17,000 TCR beta sequences with specific HLA alleles at a false discovery rate of 0.05. In a later genetic analysis, fewer N-insertions in productive TCRs were reported among donors in an Asian-associated ancestry cluster than the approximately 670-donor mean. In this cohort, only TCR beta chains were sequenced, and detectable features were limited by the absence of alpha or paired-chain data. The authors suggested that the approach could potentially be generalized to other disease states and immunological phenotypes. Linkage disequilibrium might explain the correlated functional status among segregating V segments, but an unknown experimental factor could not be excluded. Because the 87-base-pair reads could not distinguish some IMGT-functional V segments, including TRBV6-2 and TRBV6-3, those segments were excluded. In the study, approximately 160 TCR beta chains were listed as associated with cytomegalovirus. An earlier analysis of 450 to 750 of the donors showed that most TCR beta V segments appeared in productive rearrangements either about 87% or about 30% of the time, which broadly matched IMGT annotations.

The library relied on the immunoSEQ multiplex PCR assay. For the multiplex PCR, a mixture combining 60 forward primers for TCR Vbeta segments and 13 reverse primers for TCR Jbeta segments was used. The CDR3 region of rearranged TCR beta genes was amplified from genomic DNA by a multiplex PCR assay. The amplified TCR beta libraries were sequenced on the Illumina HiSeq System as 87-base-pair reads. As for the original processing: In a later analysis, some 80 million unique TCR beta chains were counted across the 666 repertoires, and roughly 11 million of these chains were shared by at least two donors. Raw reads were error-corrected and collapsed into unique sequences by a nearest-neighbor algorithm in which closely related sequences were merged to remove PCR and sequencing errors. Alignment of CDR3 sequences to IMGT reference sequences was used to assign V, D and J gene segments. Each retained sequence needed at least a six-nucleotide match to both a V gene segment and a J gene segment. Rearrangements were called productive when the CDR3 lacked stop codons and stayed in frame with V and J; all others were non-productive. CDR3 was defined by IMGT convention, running from the second conserved V-encoded cysteine to the conserved J-encoded phenylalanine. The earlier analysis of roughly 590 of the donors excluded sequences that lacked an unambiguous match to a single V gene segment. An earlier analysis of 587 of the donors called V segments functional above 56.7% productive rearrangements and segregating when the between-donor standard deviation exceeded 5%. A statistical classification framework was built to diagnose cytomegalovirus status from the catalog of TCR beta chain sequences. In a later analysis, TCR nucleotide sequences were compared against IMGT/GENE-DB human TR gene sequences so that V and J genes could be assigned. In a later analysis, CDR3 sequences and most-parsimonious VDJ recombination scenarios were assigned using the TCRdist pipeline. A later analysis defined each TCR beta chain by its CDR3 amino acid sequence plus V-gene family, and excluded reads lacking a unique V-gene family. To address suspected cross-contamination and a sequencing artifact, a later analysis removed 592 highly shared, low-generation-probability nucleotide sequences. For each public chain, a later analysis derived a clonal expansion index from normalized ranks of inferred template counts within each repertoire. In a later analysis, generation probabilities were computed using a VDJ recombination model fitted to out-of-frame rearrangements, and the results were checked against IGoR. In a later analysis, TCR-TCR, TCR-HLA and TCR-CMV co-occurrence was scored with hypergeometric tests, and a repertoire-size bias correction was applied to TCR pairs. To estimate false discovery rates, a later analysis permuted the HLA or CMV assignments 20 times. In a later analysis, co-occurring TCRs were grouped with DBSCAN, and TCRdist sequence similarity was added when clustering was performed within HLA-allele-positive subsets. Co-occurrence clustering excluded repertoires with fewer than 30,000 or more than 120,000 public chains, plus five with anomalous nucleotide sharing. TCRdb mirrors the immuneACCESS table, restricted to in-frame sequences. Some clones are absent from its copies; in checked studies, under half trace to an unresolved V gene, and the reason for the others is unknown. From that table come the V and J calls and clone size; the DNA was used to work out D and trimming. Present in this sample are some 78,000 clones, approximately 69% of which were seen just once. The ten largest account for more than 8% of the sample.

The sequence was obtained from a man in his forties in good health and CMV-seropositive. This chain is built from TRBV7-9 and TRBJ2-7; a stretch of 14 junction bases matches TRBD2. Material for sequencing was PBMCs. The CDR3 protein sequence reads: CASSDGTSGSYEQYF. The base sequence is TGTGCCAGCAGCGACGGGACTAGCGGGAGTTACGAGCAGTACTTC.